This T cell receptor (beta chain) was obtained from a study of T cells in localized non-small cell lung cancer. Broader study findings: Of the top 100 tumor clones, median approximately 50 were in adjacent lung, around 28 among its top 100.

TCRdb's table, derived via immunoSEQ multiplex PCR, lists solely in-frame clones and lacks some. The table lists about 52,000 clones, around 81% of them singletons. This CDR3 is built from 13 residues. V was pared by 3 bases and J by 3 bases, with 8 bases between. CDR1 and CDR2 from the germline V gene are SGHRS and YFSETQ. Details on this clone: What it binds is not known.

This clonotype was obtained from a woman aged 40-69 years with stage II lung adenocarcinoma. The starting material was PBMCs, obtained before any cancer treatment. V and J are TRBV5-1 and TRBJ2-3, with D maybe TRBD1 (6 bases). Here the CDR3 DNA reads TGCGCCAGCAGCTCTCAGGGGACAGATACGCAGTATTTT. Protein sequence: CASSSQGTDTQYF. Combining the CDR3 with reference TRBV5-1 and TRBJ2-3 gives the whole variable domain KAGVTQTPRYLIKTRGQQVTLSCSPISGHRSVSWYQQTPGQGLQFLFEYFSETQRNKGNFPGRFSGRQFSNSRSEMNVSTLELGDSALYLCASSSQGTDTQYFGPGTRLTVL.